Sequencing of this T cell receptor (beta chain) was carried out in a study of T and B cells in COVID-19 patients (dated by TCRdb to about 2020). Looking at the study overall: Using TRB and IGH repertoire sequencing of peripheral blood, the study characterized adaptive immunity in COVID-19 patients who had active infection or had recovered. Patients in the recovered cohort had a median age of around 31 years, compared with 67 years for patients in the active-infection cohort. Of the approximately 20 patients in the active-infection cohort, roughly 11 were critically ill and needed mechanical ventilation or ECMO. An age-matched reference group of around 42 healthy donors negative for COVID-19 antibodies served as the comparison for repertoire analyses. The repository of TCR and BCR sequences included some 70 time points from more than 35 patients, and more than 7.5 million TCR sequences were analysed. A recovered cohort included 15 to 19 patients who provided some 21 samples, and most of these patients had mild to moderate COVID-19 treated on an outpatient basis. Of the 20 or so patients in the active-infection cohort, approximately 18 had comorbidities associated with unfavorable COVID-19 outcome. As many as 9 follow-up blood samples were collected from each patient, and in some individuals these samples spanned different disease stages. Because samples were available both during active disease and after recovery, a couple of patients were counted in both the recovered and the active cohorts.

V trim: 5 bases; J trim: 3 bases; unmatched bases: 3. CDR1 PRHDT and CDR2 FYEKMQ were looked up in the germline V gene (reference sequence). From the cysteine through the phenylalanine, the CDR3 covers 13 amino acids. CDR3 DNA is the only sequence kept; it has 39 bases, read in frame from the first base. Concerning this clonotype itself: Its antigen remains unidentified. No qualities accompany the bases; no much larger clone lies one base away.

Instrument on record: Illumina MiSeq. TRB rearrangements were amplified by multiplex PCR with BIOMED2 TRB-A/B primer pools. Illumina-compatible adapters and 7-nucleotide sample barcodes were attached to the amplicons through two consecutive PCRs. Phusion HS II polymerase was used for all library PCRs. Amplicons were purified from gel with the NucleoSpin Gel and PCR Clean-up kit, quantified on Qubit, and pooled at 3 to 5 nM. Amplicon pool quality was checked on an Agilent 2100 Bioanalyzer before Illumina next-generation sequencing. Turning to the authors' computational methods: MiXCR 3.0.8 with the default MiXCR reference library was used to annotate TRB rearrangements. Sequences with fewer than 2 reads and non-productive reads were filtered out, and every unique CDR3 nucleotide sequence was treated as a single clone. R 3.5.1 was used to calculate clonality, diversity, richness and V-J gene usage. TCR clustering by CDR3 similarity used GLIPH2, with generation probabilities calculated by OLGA. GLIPH2 clusters were kept only if they contained at least four unique TCR clonotypes found in at least three individuals. TCRdb trimmed public reads at Q25 via fastp, called clones via MiXCR and kept in-frame beta chains. Each CDR3 protein gets just one entry, which takes the most common genes and DNA from the rows behind it. The V and J calls shown here were made by TCRdb, not taken from the authors' results. This sample lists 5,400 or so distinct CDR3 sequences; 25% to 30% were detected once. The ten most abundant clones make up roughly 35% of the sample.

TRB repertoires were amplified from 250-500 ng of genomic DNA extracted from blood. The full study reports these points: Few blood samples were available from mildly ill patients while symptoms were present, and early samples from severe cases were likewise scarce. Patients with COVID-19 were reported to show strongly skewed TRBV/TRBJ gene usage. Prospective validation of the reported TCR clusters was stated to be required before clinical use. Specific T cell subsets (CD4+/Treg/CD8+) and sorted SARS-CoV-2-responsive or tetramer+ T cells had not yet been sequenced, and the corresponding sequencing experiments were ongoing. In active COVID-19, TRB repertoires were highly clonal, while at recovery, diversity and richness increased above the levels seen in healthy donors. The cohort was judged too small for assessing how HLA contributes to COVID-19 susceptibility or severity. The recovered cohort had roughly 2,300 exclusive TCR clusters, including 31 low-pGen clusters.

This TCR came from a human donor with active COVID-19. The rearranged chain carries TRBV13 and TRBJ2-5; a stretch of 7 junction bases matches TRBD2. The source material was blood. The CDR3 protein: CASSVAGEETQYF. In nucleotides, the sequence is TGTGCCAGCAGCGTTGCGGGGGAAGAGACCCAGTACTTC.